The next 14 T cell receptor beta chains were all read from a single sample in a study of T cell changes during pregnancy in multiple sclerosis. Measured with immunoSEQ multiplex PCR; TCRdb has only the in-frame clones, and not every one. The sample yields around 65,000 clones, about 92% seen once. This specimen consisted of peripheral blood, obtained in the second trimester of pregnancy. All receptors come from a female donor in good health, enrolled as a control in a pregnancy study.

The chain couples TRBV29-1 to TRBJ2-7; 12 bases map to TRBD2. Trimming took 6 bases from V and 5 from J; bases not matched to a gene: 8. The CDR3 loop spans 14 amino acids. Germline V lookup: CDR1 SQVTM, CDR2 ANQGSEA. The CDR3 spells CSVVSTSGSNEQYF. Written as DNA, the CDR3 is TGCAGCGTCGTATCGACTAGCGGGAGCAACGAGCAGTACTTC.

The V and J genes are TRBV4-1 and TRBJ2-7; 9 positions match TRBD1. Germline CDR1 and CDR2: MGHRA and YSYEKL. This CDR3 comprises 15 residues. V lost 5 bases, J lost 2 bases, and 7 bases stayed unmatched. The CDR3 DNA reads TGCGCCAGCAGCGACGGGACAGGGCCGACCTACGAGCAGTACTTC. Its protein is CASSDGTGPTYEQYF.

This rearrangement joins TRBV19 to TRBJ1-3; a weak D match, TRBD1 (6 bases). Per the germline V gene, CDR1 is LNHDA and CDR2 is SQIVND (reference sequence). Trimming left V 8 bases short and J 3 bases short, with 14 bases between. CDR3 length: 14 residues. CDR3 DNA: TGTGCCAGTGGCGGGGGCGCGGATGGAAACACCATATATTTT. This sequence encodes CASGGGADGNTIYF.

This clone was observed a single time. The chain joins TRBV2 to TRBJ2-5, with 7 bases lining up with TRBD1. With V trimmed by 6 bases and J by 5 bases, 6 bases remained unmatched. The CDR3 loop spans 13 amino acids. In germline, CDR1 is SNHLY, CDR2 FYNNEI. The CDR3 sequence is CASRPDRVETQYF. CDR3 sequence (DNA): TGTGCCAGCAGACCCGACAGGGTGGAGACCCAGTACTTC. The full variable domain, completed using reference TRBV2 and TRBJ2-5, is EPEVTQTPSHQVTQMGQEVILRCVPISNHLYFYWYRQILGQKVEFLVSFYNNEISEKSEIFDDQFSVERPDGSNFTLKIRSTKLEDSAMYFCASRPDRVETQYFGPGTRLLVL.

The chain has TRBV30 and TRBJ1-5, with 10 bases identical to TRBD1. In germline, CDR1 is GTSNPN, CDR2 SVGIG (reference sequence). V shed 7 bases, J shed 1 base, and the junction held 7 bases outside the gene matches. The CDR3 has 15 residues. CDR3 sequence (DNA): TGTGCCTTCACCAGGGACAGGGGAAGCAATCAGCCCCAGCATTTT. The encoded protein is CAFTRDRGSNQPQHF.

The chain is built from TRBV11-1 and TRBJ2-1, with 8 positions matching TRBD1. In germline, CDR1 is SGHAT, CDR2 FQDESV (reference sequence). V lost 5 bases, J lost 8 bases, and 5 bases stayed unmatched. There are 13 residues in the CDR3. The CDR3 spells CASSLVGQDEQFF. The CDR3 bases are TGTGCCAGCAGCCTTGTGGGACAGGATGAGCAGTTCTTC.

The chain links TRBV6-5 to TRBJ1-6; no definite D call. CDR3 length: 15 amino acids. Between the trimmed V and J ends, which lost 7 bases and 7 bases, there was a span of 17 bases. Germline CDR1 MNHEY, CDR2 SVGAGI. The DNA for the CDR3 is TGTGCCAGCAAGGCGGCACTTAATTTAAATTCACCCCTCCACTTT. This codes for CASKAALNLNSPLHF.

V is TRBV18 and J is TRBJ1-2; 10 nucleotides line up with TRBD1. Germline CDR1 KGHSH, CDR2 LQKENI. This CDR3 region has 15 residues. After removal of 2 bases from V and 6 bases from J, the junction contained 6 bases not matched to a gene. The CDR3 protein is CASSPIPGTGDGYTF. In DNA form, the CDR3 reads TGTGCCAGCTCACCAATCCCCGGGACAGGGGATGGCTACACCTTC.

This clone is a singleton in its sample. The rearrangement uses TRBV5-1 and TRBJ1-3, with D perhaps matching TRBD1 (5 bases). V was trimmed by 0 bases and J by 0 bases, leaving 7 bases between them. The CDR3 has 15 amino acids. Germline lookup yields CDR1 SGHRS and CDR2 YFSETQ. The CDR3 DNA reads TGCGCCAGCAGCTTGGTGGGGCCCTCTGGAAACACCATATATTTT. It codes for CASSLVGPSGNTIYF.

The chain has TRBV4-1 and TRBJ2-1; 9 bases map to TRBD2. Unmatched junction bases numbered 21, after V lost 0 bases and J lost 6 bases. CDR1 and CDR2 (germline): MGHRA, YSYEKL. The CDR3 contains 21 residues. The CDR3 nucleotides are TGCGCCAGCAGCCAAGATAAAGATGGGGTGGGGTTCGGGCGGGGGGGCAATGAGCAGTTCTTC. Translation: CASSQDKDGVGFGRGGNEQFF.

The CDR3 sequence is CASSPRDTDTGELFF. CDR3 DNA: TGTGCCAGCTCACCCCGTGACACCGACACCGGGGAGCTGTTTTTT. The chain has TRBV18 and TRBJ2-2, with D unclear. This CDR3 has 15 residues. The V gene's germline CDR1 is KGHSH and CDR2 LQKENI. Trimming pared 3 bases from V and 3 bases from J, leaving 11 bases between.

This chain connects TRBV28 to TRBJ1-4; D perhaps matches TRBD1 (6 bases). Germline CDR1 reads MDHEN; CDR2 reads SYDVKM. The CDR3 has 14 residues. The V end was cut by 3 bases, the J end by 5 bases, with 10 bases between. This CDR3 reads CASSFLDSNEKLFF. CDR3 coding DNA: TGTGCCAGCAGTTTTTTGGACAGCAATGAAAAACTGTTTTTT.

The CDR3 DNA is TGTGCCAGCAGTTTCAAGGGGAATGGCTACACCTTC. Translating it yields CASSFKGNGYTF. The chain employs TRBV28 and TRBJ1-2; perhaps TRBD1 as D (5 bases). Trimming left V 3 bases short and J 6 bases short, with 8 bases between. The CDR3 runs to 12 residues. Per the germline V gene, CDR1 is MDHEN and CDR2 is SYDVKM.

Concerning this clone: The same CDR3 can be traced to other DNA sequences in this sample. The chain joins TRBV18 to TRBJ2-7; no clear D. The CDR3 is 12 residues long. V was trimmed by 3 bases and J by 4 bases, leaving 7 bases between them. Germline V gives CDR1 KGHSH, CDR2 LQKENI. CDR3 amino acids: CASSPGGYEQYF. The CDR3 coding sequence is TGTGCCAGCTCACCTGGCGGATACGAGCAGTACTTC.